This T cell receptor beta chain was retrieved from a study of blood T cell repertoires in COVID-19. Study summary: COVID-19 samples collected from the United States, Italy and Spain covered acute and convalescent phases.

V lost 7 bases, J lost 4 bases, and 16 bases lay in between. Germline assignment: CDR1 MNHEY and CDR2 SVGEGT. The CDR3 runs 14 residues. This clone was picked up one time. Original data processing: Estimated nucleated cell counts came from reference gene primer amplification. Clones were sequenced by immunoSEQ multiplex PCR, and TCRdb holds only the in-frame ones, with some missing. V, J and clone size were drawn from that table, and D and trimming were deduced from the DNA. Found here are fewer than 400,000 clones, about nine tenths of them singletons; the top ten hold less than 3%. The Seattle patients, enrolled during active infection, were followed longitudinally.

This sequence originates from a woman in her twenties or thirties with COVID-19, enrolled during active disease. The sequencing sample was made of peripheral blood. The rearrangement joins TRBV6-2 or TRBV6-3 to TRBJ1-2, with a tentative D call TRBD1 (6 bases). This CDR3 is CASTPWTVSYGYTF. The DNA for the CDR3 is TGTGCCAGCACCCCCTGGACAGTATCCTATGGCTACACCTTC.